These 9 T cell receptor beta chains share one sample of origin, sequenced in a study of shared clonotypes between healthy human individuals. Naive CD8 cells comprised CD45RO-negative, CCR7-positively selected cells, excluding terminally differentiated effector memory CD45RA+ cells. Clones were sequenced by immunoSEQ multiplex PCR, and TCRdb holds only the in-frame ones, with some missing. Altogether hundreds of thousands of clones are present, under 95% being singletons, with the ten largest covering approximately 24%. Sequencing was done on a sample of naive CD8+ T cells sorted from blood. Receptors originate from a man aged 30 to 39 in good health.

V gene TRBV27 combines with J gene TRBJ2-7; 7 bases map to TRBD1. CDR3 length: 15 residues. CDR1 MNHEY and CDR2 SMNVEV come from the germline V gene (reference sequence). J gave up 1 base and V 3 bases, and 6 bases lay outside the gene matches. CDR3 in DNA: TGTGCCAGCAGTTTCACAGGGGATATTTCCTACGAGCAGTACTTC. The encoded protein is CASSFTGDISYEQYF.

The chain has TRBV18 and TRBJ2-1; D ambiguous. This CDR3 region has 15 residues. V lost 2 bases and J lost 8, with 16 bases in between. Looked up from germline, CDR1 is KGHSH and CDR2 is LQKENI. CDR3 amino acids: CASSPNPASVDEQFF. The CDR3 coding sequence is TGTGCCAGCTCACCAAATCCCGCCAGTGTTGATGAGCAGTTCTTC.

The V gene is TRBV27, the J gene TRBJ2-4; D call uncertain. From germline, CDR1 is MNHEY and CDR2 SMNVEV (reference sequence). CDR3 size: 16 residues. V shed 5 bases and J shed 0 bases, with 14 bases lying between them. CDR3 region: CASSPFRAVAKNIQYF. CDR3 nucleotide sequence: TGTGCCAGCAGTCCCTTCAGAGCAGTAGCCAAAAACATTCAGTACTTC.

DNA of the CDR3: TGTGCCAGCAGGGGACTAGCGGTTAACACCGGGGAGCTGTTTTTT. Protein sequence: CASRGLAVNTGELFF. This sequence joins TRBV2 and TRBJ2-2, with 11 bases lining up with TRBD2. With 6 bases clipped from V and 2 bases from J, the junction kept 2 bases outside the gene matches. CDR1 and CDR2 from the germline V gene are SNHLY and FYNNEI. This CDR3 is built from 15 residues.

J is TRBJ2-1 and V is TRBV11-2; 14 nucleotides line up with TRBD2. Germline CDR1 SGHAT, CDR2 FQNNGV. The CDR3 runs 15 residues. The ends lost 4 bases at V and 7 bases at J; junction bases unmatched: 3. In DNA form, the CDR3 reads TGTGCCAGCAGCTCCGGGACTAGCGGGAGAAATGAGCAGTTCTTC. It specifies CASSSGTSGRNEQFF.

This clone was seen a single time. V and J are TRBV9 and TRBJ2-2; D is unresolved. This CDR3 has 12 amino acids. The germline V gene encodes CDR1 SGDLS and CDR2 YYNGEE. Trimming took 3 bases from V and 6 from J, leaving 6 bases between them. CDR3: CASSDPSGELFF. The CDR3 DNA follows: TGTGCCAGCAGCGACCCTTCCGGGGAGCTGTTTTTT. Variable domain in full (rest from reference TRBV9 and TRBJ2-2): DSGVTQTPKHLITATGQRVTLRCSPRSGDLSVYWYQQSLDQGLQFLIQYYNGEERAKGNILERFSAQQFPDLHSELNLSSLELGDSALYFCASSDPSGELFFGEGSRLTVL.

The chain joins TRBV7-9 to TRBJ2-5; a weak D match, TRBD2 (6 bases). Per germline, CDR1 SEHNR and CDR2 FQNEAQ (reference sequence). The CDR3 is 15 amino acids. With 5 bases removed from V and 1 base from J, the gap between germline ends came to 14 bases. CDR3 nucleotide sequence: TGTGCCAGCAGCCCGCGGGGCAGGGTCCAAGAGACCCAGTACTTC. Amino acid sequence: CASSPRGRVQETQYF.

The chain links TRBV9 to TRBJ1-5; TRBD1 matches at 7 bases. J lost 6 bases, V lost 3 bases, and 6 bases had no gene match. Germline V CDR1 and CDR2: SGDLS, YYNGEE. This CDR3 has 14 amino acids. DNA of the CDR3: TGTGCCAGCAGCGACACAGGGGAGTTTCAGCCCCAGCATTTT. Its protein product is CASSDTGEFQPQHF.

This chain connects TRBV5-6 to TRBJ1-2; D remains unclear. V was clipped by 0 bases and J by 0 bases, with 12 bases between them. The germline CDR1 and CDR2 sequences are SGHDT and YYEEEE. The CDR3 contains 16 residues. CDR3 residues: CASSLDPGSTNYGYTF. DNA of the CDR3: TGTGCCAGCAGCTTGGATCCGGGGTCGACTAACTATGGCTACACCTTC.